This T cell receptor beta chain is from a study of control samples from healthy donors and cancer patients. The V gene end was trimmed by 1 base and the J gene end by 4 bases; junction bases not matched to a gene: 6. The CDR3 contains 15 residues. Looked up from germline, CDR1 is LGHDT and CDR2 is YNNKEL (reference sequence). The data were produced by immunoSEQ multiplex PCR, yet TCRdb's version contains in-frame clones alone and is incomplete. The sample holds 50,000 or so clones; about four fifths are singletons and the top ten take around 10%. Sequenced input: blood. This receptor was taken from a man in his 70s in good health. The J gene is TRBJ2-7, the V gene TRBV3-1 (or the pseudogene TRBV3-2); 8 positions agree with TRBD2. The CDR3 reads CASSQVGGASYEQYF. The CDR3 bases are TGTGCCAGCAGCCAAGTCGGGGGGGCGTCGTACGAGCAGTACTTC.